These 14 T cell receptor beta chains share one sample of origin, sequenced in a study of blood T cell repertoires in COVID-19. Profiled with immunoSEQ multiplex PCR; TCRdb holds only in-frame clones, not every one. Among a few hundred thousand clones, around 85% were seen once, and the ten largest hold approximately 6%. Material: PBMCs or T cells enriched from blood (not recorded which). The receptors come from a woman in her thirties or forties who had recovered from COVID-19.

The chain couples TRBV7-2 to TRBJ1-6; D call uncertain. Germline V gene sequence: CDR1 SGHTA, CDR2 FQGNSA. The CDR3 extends over 15 amino acids. V lost 4 bases to trimming and J lost 0 bases, with 7 bases between them. CDR3 region: CASSSSSSYNSPLHF. In DNA form, the CDR3 reads TGTGCCAGCAGCTCCTCGAGCTCCTATAATTCACCCCTCCACTTT. The entire variable domain, with the rest obtained from reference TRBV7-2 and TRBJ1-6, is as follows: GAGVSQSPSNKVTEKGKDVELRCDPISGHTALYWYRQSLGQGLEFLIYFQGNSAPDKSGLPSDRFSAERTGGSVSTLTIQRTQQEDSAVYLCASSSSSSYNSPLHFGNGTRLTVT.

This rearrangement joins TRBV7-6 to TRBJ2-2; no definite D call. The CDR3 is made up of 16 amino acids. Trimming cost V 5 bases and J 0 bases, with 13 bases left between them. Germline V gene lookup returns CDR1 SGHVS and CDR2 FNYEAQ. The chain's CDR3 is CASSPYGQPNTGELFF. The DNA of the CDR3 is TGTGCCAGCAGCCCCTATGGGCAGCCGAACACCGGGGAGCTGTTTTTT.

This chain uses TRBV7-6 with TRBJ2-7; TRBD1 is a possible D gene (7 bases). Germline values: CDR1 SGHVS, CDR2 FNYEAQ. This CDR3 is 15 amino acids long. The V end lost 1 base, the J end lost 2 bases, and 12 bases lay between the germline ends. CDR3 in DNA: TGTGCCAGCAGCTTAGGCGGGGACAGAACCTACGAGCAGTACTTC. It encodes CASSLGGDRTYEQYF.

This clone appeared a single time. The chain recombines TRBV10-1 with TRBJ2-5; 11 bases are shared with TRBD2. Losses at the gene ends were 4 bases for V and 5 bases for J; bases not matched to a gene: 3. The germline V gene encodes CDR1 WNHNN and CDR2 SYGVQD (reference sequence). This CDR3 is 14 amino acids long. For the CDR3, the DNA is TGCGCCAGCAGTGCGACTAGCGGGATGGAGACCCAGTACTTC. Translating it yields CASSATSGMETQYF.

The chain joins TRBV7-3 to TRBJ2-2, with D possibly matching TRBD1 (6 bases). The germline V gene encodes CDR1 SGHTA and CDR2 FQGTGA. The CDR3 spans 15 residues. V lost 5 bases and J lost 1, with 11 bases in between. The CDR3 DNA reads TGTGCCAGCAGCCCTCAGGGGTGGAACACCGGGGAGCTGTTTTTT. Protein sequence: CASSPQGWNTGELFF.

The chain links TRBV25-1 to TRBJ1-3, with 7 bases matching TRBD1. CDR1 and CDR2 from the germline V gene are MGHDK and SYGVNS. The trim removed 2 bases at V and 2 bases at J, leaving 6 bases unmatched. This CDR3 region has 16 residues. CDR3 nucleotides: TGTGCCAGCAGTGAACTCCAACAGGGGACTGGAAACACCATATATTTT. It is translated as CASSELQQGTGNTIYF.

The chain joins TRBV16 to TRBJ2-6, with D maybe TRBD1 (5 bases). Germline V gives CDR1 KGHSY, CDR2 FQNENV. V lost 4 bases, J lost 1 base, and 11 bases lay in between. This CDR3 region has 16 residues. The CDR3 DNA follows: TGTGCCAGCAGCCCCGAACAGGCTTCTGGGGCCAACGTCCTGACTTTC. It specifies CASSPEQASGANVLTF.

The gene calls are TRBV7-2 and TRBJ2-7; possibly TRBD1 for D (5 bases). Trimming removed 5 bases from V and 0 bases from J, with 17 bases in between. The CDR3 loop spans 16 amino acids. Germline V gives CDR1 SGHTA, CDR2 FQGNSA. This chain's CDR3 is CASSDRLGVSSYEQYF. The CDR3 DNA reads TGTGCCAGCAGCGACCGCTTAGGGGTGAGCTCCTACGAGCAGTACTTC.

This clone showed up just a few times. The gene calls are TRBV11-2 and TRBJ2-3, with TRBD2 as a possible D gene (7 bases). Germline loops: CDR1 SGHAT, CDR2 FQNNGV. The CDR3 spans 14 residues. Trimming stripped 5 bases from V and 6 bases from J, with 15 bases between. The CDR3 spells CASSKGGSGDTQYF. The CDR3 DNA is TGTGCCAGCAGCAAGGGGGGGAGTGGGGATACGCAGTATTTT. The full variable domain, with the rest looked up from reference TRBV11-2 and TRBJ2-3, is EAGVAQSPRYKIIEKRQSVAFWCNPISGHATLYWYQQILGQGPKLLIQFQNNGVVDDSQLPKDRFSAERLKGVDSTLKIQPAKLEDSAVYLCASSKGGSGDTQYFGPGTRLTVL.

This chain uses TRBV9 with TRBJ1-1; 7 bases match TRBD1. Germline V gene data show CDR1 as SGDLS and CDR2 as YYNGEE. Trimming cost V 7 bases and J 1 base; bases outside gene matches: 4. The CDR3 loop spans 13 amino acids. The chain's CDR3 is CASATGPNTEAFF. CDR3 coding DNA: TGTGCCAGCGCGACAGGGCCGAACACTGAAGCTTTCTTT.

J is TRBJ1-2 and V is TRBV28, with a possible D match to TRBD1 (6 bases). The CDR3 consists of 13 residues. Trimming removed 6 bases at V and 6 bases at J, with 14 bases between. Germline-derived CDR1 and CDR2 are MDHEN and SYDVKM. The CDR3 nucleotides are TGTGCCAGCAGCTCGGGACATTACGATGGCTACACCTTC. As protein: CASSSGHYDGYTF.

This clone was picked up many times. The chain links TRBV27 to TRBJ2-7, with D possibly being TRBD1 (6 bases). V was trimmed by 2 bases and J by 2 bases, leaving 19 bases between them. The CDR3 spans 17 residues. Germline CDR1 MNHEY, CDR2 SMNVEV (reference sequence). CDR3 loop: CASSLPHPDRLAYEQYF. Written as DNA, the CDR3 is TGTGCCAGCAGTTTACCTCATCCAGACAGGTTGGCCTACGAGCAGTACTTC.

V gene TRBV10-3 combines with J gene TRBJ2-1; 10 positions agree with TRBD1. The CDR3 is 14 amino acids. The germline V gene encodes CDR1 ENHRY and CDR2 SYGVKD. Unmatched junction bases numbered 5, after V lost 6 bases and J lost 6 bases. The CDR3 spells CAISRDRGGNEQFF. The CDR3 DNA follows: TGTGCCATCAGCCGGGACAGGGGTGGCAATGAGCAGTTCTTC.

This chain connects TRBV6-5 to TRBJ2-2; 10 positions match TRBD1. This CDR3 has 15 amino acids. The junction had 4 bases not matched to a gene; V was cut back by 5 bases and J by 4 bases. Germline-derived CDR1 and CDR2 are MNHEY and SVGAGI. Written as DNA, the CDR3 is TGTGCCAGCAGTCGTTGGGACAGGGGCACCGGGGAGCTGTTTTTT. It specifies CASSRWDRGTGELFF.